This T cell receptor beta chain was recorded in a study of T cell responses to AZD1222 COVID-19 vaccine. This clone was counted a single time. TCRdb's copy holds only in-frame clones and misses some; the assay was immunoSEQ multiplex PCR. The sample lists roughly 70,000 clones, approximately 84% occurring once. Germline V gene lookup returns CDR1 MNHEY and CDR2 SVGEGT. V shed 2 bases, J shed 4 bases, and the junction held 11 bases outside the gene matches. The CDR3 has 17 amino acids. This clonotype originated in an adult in good health. This rearrangement joins TRBV6-2 or TRBV6-3 to TRBJ1-1; TRBD1 matches 9 bases. The sequencing here drew on peripheral blood, taken on day 0 of AZD1222 vaccination. CDR3 amino acids: CASSYRGQGTYGTEAFF. In DNA, the CDR3 is TGTGCCAGCAGTTACCGAGGACAGGGGACTTATGGCACTGAAGCTTTCTTT.